This TCR beta chain was sequenced during a study of regulatory T cells in long-lasting Graves disease. As to time point: persistent/refractory GD, antithyroid drugs over 5 years with positive TRAb. From RNA extracted from PBMCs, the TCR library was made. Libraries of TCR beta came from iRepertoire HTBI primers plus Arm-PCR of CDR3 regions. TCRdb reprocessed the multiplex PCR reads via MiXCR and lists one record per CDR3 protein. In the table there are 400,000 to 500,000 distinct CDR3 sequences, roughly 20% of which are singletons. Germline V gene lookup returns CDR1 MRHNA and CDR2 SNTAGT. CDR3 length: 14 residues. The V and J ends lost 5 bases and 10 bases respectively, with 17 bases between them. This clonotype was detected a few times.

This sequence joins TRBV6-4 and TRBJ2-2; D possibly corresponds to TRBD2 (6 bases). Sequencing was performed on peripheral blood mononuclear cells (PBMCs), taken when the disease was refractory, from a patient treated with antithyroid drugs. The source of this sequence is a female donor with Graves disease. The chain's CDR3 is CASSSTRVDVELFF. CDR3 in DNA: TGTGCCAGCAGTTCGACTAGGGTAGACGTGGAGCTGTTTTTT.